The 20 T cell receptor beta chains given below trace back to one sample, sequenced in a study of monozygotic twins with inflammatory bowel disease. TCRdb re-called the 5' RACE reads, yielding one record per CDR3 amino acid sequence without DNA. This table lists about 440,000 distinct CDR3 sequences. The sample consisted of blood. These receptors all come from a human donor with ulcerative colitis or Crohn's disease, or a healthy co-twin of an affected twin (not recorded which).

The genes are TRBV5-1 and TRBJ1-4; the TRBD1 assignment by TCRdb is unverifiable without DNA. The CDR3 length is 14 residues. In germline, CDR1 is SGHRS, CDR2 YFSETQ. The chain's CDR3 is CASSPPGRSEKLFF.

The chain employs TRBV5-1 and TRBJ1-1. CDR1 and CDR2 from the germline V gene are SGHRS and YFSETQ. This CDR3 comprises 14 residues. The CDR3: CASSLLMANTEAFF.

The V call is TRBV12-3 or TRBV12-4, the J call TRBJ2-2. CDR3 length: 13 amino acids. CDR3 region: CASRNQDTGELFF.

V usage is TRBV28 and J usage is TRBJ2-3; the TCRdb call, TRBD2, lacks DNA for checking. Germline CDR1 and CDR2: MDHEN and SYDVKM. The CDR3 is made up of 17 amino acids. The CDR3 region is CASSLAGAGFGTDTQYF.

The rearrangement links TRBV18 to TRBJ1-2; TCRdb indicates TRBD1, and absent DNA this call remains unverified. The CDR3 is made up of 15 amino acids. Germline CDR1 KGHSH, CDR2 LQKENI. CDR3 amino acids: CASSPRDSSSYGYTF.

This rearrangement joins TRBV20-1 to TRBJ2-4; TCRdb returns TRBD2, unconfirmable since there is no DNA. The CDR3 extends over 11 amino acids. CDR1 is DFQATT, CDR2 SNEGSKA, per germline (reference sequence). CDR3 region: CSASLGGIQYF.

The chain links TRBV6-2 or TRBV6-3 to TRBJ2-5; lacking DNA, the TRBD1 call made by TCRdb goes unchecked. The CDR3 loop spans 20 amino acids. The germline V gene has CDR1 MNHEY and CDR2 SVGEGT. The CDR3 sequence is CASSYETGAGILRRQETQYF.

The CDR3 sequence is CASSLEQRNTEAFF. V is TRBV7-2 and J is TRBJ1-1. CDR3 length equals 14 residues. The V gene's germline CDR1 is SGHTA and CDR2 FQGNSA.

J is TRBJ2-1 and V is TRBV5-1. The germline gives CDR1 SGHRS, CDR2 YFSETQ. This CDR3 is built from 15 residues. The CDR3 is CASSLDGRFYNEQFF.

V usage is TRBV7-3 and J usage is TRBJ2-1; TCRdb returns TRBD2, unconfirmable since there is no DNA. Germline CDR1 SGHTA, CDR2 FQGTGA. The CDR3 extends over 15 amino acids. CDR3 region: CASSPGLLLANEQFF.

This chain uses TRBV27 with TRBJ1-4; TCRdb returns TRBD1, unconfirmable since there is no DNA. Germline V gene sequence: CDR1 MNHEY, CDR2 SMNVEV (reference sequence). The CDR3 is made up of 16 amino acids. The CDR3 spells CASSFYRASVGEKLFF.

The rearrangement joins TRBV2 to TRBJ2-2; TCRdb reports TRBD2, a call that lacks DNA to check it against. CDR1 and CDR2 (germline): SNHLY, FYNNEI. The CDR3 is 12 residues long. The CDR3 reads CASSVEVGELFF.

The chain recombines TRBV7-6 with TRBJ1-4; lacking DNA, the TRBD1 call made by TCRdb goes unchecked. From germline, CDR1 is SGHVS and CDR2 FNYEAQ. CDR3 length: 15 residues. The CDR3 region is CASTNLRGAAEKLFF.

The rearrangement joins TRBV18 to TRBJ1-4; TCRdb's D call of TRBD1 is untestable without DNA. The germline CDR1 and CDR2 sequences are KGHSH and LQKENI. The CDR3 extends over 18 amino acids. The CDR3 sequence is CASSPGGQPLTGNEKLFF.

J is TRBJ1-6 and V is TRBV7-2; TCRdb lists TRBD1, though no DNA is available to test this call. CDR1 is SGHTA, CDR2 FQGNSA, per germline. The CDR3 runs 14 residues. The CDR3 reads CASSLDRSNSPLHF.

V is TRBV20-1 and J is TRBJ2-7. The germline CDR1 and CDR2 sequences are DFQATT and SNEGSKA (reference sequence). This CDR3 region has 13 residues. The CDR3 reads CSAKAGTFYEQYF.

CDR3: CAISEPRTGGPNTGELYF. The chain employs TRBV10-3 and TRBJ2-2; TCRdb's assignment of TRBD1 cannot be checked, as there is no DNA. CDR3 length: 18 residues. Germline values: CDR1 ENHRY, CDR2 SYGVKD.

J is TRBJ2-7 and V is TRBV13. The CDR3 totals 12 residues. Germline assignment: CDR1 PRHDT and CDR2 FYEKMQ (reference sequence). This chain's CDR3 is CASSFTVDEQYF. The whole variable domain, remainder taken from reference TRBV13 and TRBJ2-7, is AAGVIQSPRHLIKEKRETATLKCYPIPRHDTVYWYQQGPGQDPQFLISFYEKMQSDKGSIPDRFSAQQFSDYHSELNMSSLELGDSALYFCASSFTVDEQYFGPGTRLTVT.

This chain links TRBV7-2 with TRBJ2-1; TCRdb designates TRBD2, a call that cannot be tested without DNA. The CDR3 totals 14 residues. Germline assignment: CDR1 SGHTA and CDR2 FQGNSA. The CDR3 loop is CASSLAGGNNEQFF.

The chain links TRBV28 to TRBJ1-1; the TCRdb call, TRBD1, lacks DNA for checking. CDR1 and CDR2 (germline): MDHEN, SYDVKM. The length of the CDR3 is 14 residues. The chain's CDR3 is CASRLQGLNTEAFF.